This passage covers 6 T cell receptor beta chains from one sample sequenced in a study of post-analysis software for immune sequencing data. Study outcomes and limitations: When patients were compared with controls, about 5 TRBV segments were more frequent, TRBV5-6, TRBV5-1 and TRBV20-1 among them.

Every TCR beta cDNA library bore unique molecular identifiers. Each CDR3 protein gets one entry after TCRdb re-called the PCR reads with MiXCR. The repertoire has about 400,000 distinct CDR3 sequences, roughly 35% of them found once; the top ten carry roughly 13%. Their recognized antigens are unknown. Sequenced input: blood. These receptors all come from a girl under 18 with multiple sclerosis.

The chain links TRBV2 to TRBJ1-3; D gene ambiguous. The CDR3 is 13 residues long. Germline CDR1 SNHLY, CDR2 FYNNEI. The V gene lost 4 bases and the J gene lost 4 bases, with 8 bases spanning the gap. The CDR3 nucleotides read TGTGCCAGCAGTGCGGGTACCGGAAACACCATATATTTT. It encodes CASSAGTGNTIYF. Looking up the rest from reference TRBV2 and TRBJ1-3 gives the full variable domain: EPEVTQTPSHQVTQMGQEVILRCVPISNHLYFYWYRQILGQKVEFLVSFYNNEISEKSEIFDDQFSVERPDGSNFTLKIRSTKLEDSAMYFCASSAGTGNTIYFGEGSWLTVV.

V usage is TRBV7-9 and J usage is TRBJ1-6; D gene ambiguous. The CDR3 consists of 15 residues. With 1 base removed from V and 10 bases from J, the gap between germline ends came to 14 bases. Germline CDR1 and CDR2: SEHNR and FQNEAQ (reference sequence). DNA of the CDR3: TGTGCCAGCAGCTTAGATTTGGAGGATGGGTCACCCCTCCACTTT. This sequence encodes CASSLDLEDGSPLHF.

This chain links TRBV20-1 with TRBJ1-1; weak D call: TRBD1 (5 bases). Germline assignment: CDR1 DFQATT and CDR2 SNEGSKA (reference sequence). This CDR3 contains 14 residues. The V and J ends lost 6 bases and 1 base respectively, with 15 bases between them. DNA for the CDR3: TGCAGTGCCCGGGAGGGGAAACCGAACACTGAAGCTTTCTTT. Its translation: CSAREGKPNTEAFF.

For this clonotype: One end of the junction is discordant with germline, which a read error may explain. The chain couples TRBV5-5 to TRBJ1-5, with TRBD1 matching over 9 bases. The CDR3 spans 19 residues. CDR1 and CDR2 from the germline V gene are SGHKS and YYEKEE (reference sequence). The CDR3 bases are TGTGCCTGCAGCGCCGGGACAGGGTGGGGGGAAGGGGGCAATCAGCCCCAGCATTTT. Its protein product is CACSAGTGWGEGGNQPQHF. Combining the CDR3 with reference TRBV5-5 and TRBJ1-5 gives the whole variable domain DAGVTQSPTHLIKTRGQQVTLRCSPISGHKSVSWYQQVLGQGPQFIFQYYEKEERGRGNFPDRFSARQFPNYSSELNVNALLLGDSALYLCACSAGTGWGEGGNQPQHFGDGTRLSIL.

Details on this clonotype: A read error may account for a junction end that differs from germline. The V call is TRBV3-1, the J call TRBJ1-2, with D maybe TRBD1 (5 bases). The CDR3 runs 16 residues. Germline CDR1 LGHDT, CDR2 YNNKEL (reference sequence). CDR3 DNA sequence: TGTGCCAGCAGCCAAGATTTTGGTCCCGGGGACTATGGCTACACATTC. It encodes CASSQDFGPGDYGYTF.

There are a few counts of this clonotype. The chain employs TRBV24-1 and TRBJ2-1, with no clear D. The CDR3 runs to 13 residues. The V gene lost 5 bases and the J gene lost 4 bases, with 8 bases spanning the gap. The V gene's germline CDR1 is KGHDR and CDR2 SFDVKD. DNA of the CDR3: TGTGCCACCAGTGTGGGCCCTTACAATGAGCAGTTCTTC. Its translation: CATSVGPYNEQFF.